This T cell receptor beta chain comes out of a study of memory CD4+ T cells and cytomegalovirus serostatus. The sort gate was single viable CD3+CD4+CD8-CD45RO+ cells for memory CD4+ T cells. Measured with immunoSEQ multiplex PCR; TCRdb has only the in-frame clones, and not every one. Here the sample spans 60,000 to 75,000 clones, 80% being singletons. Findings of the study overall: Suggested: most of the CMV-linked TCR signature lies in CD4+ memory cells.

A remark on this clone: No antigen is known for it.

From germline, CDR1 is LGHNA and CDR2 YNFKEQ. Trimming took 0 bases from V and 0 from J, leaving 9 bases between them. The CDR3 spans 16 residues. The receptor was isolated from an adult in good health and CMV-seronegative. Some clones in this sample may be carry-over from other donors' samples. This chain uses TRBV4-2 with TRBJ1-3; D perhaps matches TRBD1 (5 bases). Sequencing input: memory CD4+ T cells from blood. CDR3 bases: TGTGCCAGCAGCCAAGAGAAAGGGGACTCTGGAAACACCATATATTTT. Its protein is CASSQEKGDSGNTIYF.